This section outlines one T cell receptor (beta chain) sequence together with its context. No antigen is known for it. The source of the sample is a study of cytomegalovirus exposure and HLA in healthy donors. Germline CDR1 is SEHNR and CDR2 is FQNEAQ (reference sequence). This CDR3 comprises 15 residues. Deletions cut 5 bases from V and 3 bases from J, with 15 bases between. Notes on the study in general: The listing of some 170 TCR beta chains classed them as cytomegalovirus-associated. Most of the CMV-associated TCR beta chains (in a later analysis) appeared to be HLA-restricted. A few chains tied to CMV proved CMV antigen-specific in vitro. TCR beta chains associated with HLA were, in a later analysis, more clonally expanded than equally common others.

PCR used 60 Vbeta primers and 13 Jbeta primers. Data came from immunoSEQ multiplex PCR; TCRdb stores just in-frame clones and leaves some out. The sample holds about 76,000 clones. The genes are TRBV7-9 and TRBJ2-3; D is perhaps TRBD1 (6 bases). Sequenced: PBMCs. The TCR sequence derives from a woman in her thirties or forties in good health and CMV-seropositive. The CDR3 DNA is TGTGCCAGCAGCCCCACAGGGTTAAGAACAGATACGCAGTATTTT. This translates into CASSPTGLRTDTQYF.